This TCR beta chain was recovered during a study of technical replicates of blood from several donors. Remarks on this clone: The junction shows a germline mismatch at one end, possibly a read error.

CDR1 is SSHAT, CDR2 FNYEAQ, per germline (reference sequence). This CDR3 region has 15 residues. Generated by immunoSEQ multiplex PCR, the TCRdb table keeps only in-frame clones and is missing some. The profile shows tens of thousands of clones, roughly 90% of them singletons. The sequence derives from a human donor in good health. The rearrangement joins TRBV7-7 to TRBJ2-1; tentatively, D is TRBD2 (5 bases). Sequenced: T cells isolated from PBMCs. CDR3 region: CASSLARGSYNEQFF. CDR3 DNA sequence: TGTGCTAGCAGCTTAGCCCGGGGCTCCTACAATGAGCAGTTCTTC.